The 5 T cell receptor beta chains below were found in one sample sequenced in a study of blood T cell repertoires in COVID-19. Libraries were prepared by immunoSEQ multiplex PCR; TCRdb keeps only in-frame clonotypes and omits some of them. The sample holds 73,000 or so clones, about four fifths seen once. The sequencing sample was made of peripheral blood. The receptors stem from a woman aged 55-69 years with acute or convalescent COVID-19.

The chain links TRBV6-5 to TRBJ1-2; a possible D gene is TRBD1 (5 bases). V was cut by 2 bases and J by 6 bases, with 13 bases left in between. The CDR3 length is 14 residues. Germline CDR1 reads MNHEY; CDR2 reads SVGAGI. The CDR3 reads CASSYRAGPHGYTF. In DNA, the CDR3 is TGTGCCAGCAGTTACCGGGCAGGGCCACATGGCTACACCTTC.

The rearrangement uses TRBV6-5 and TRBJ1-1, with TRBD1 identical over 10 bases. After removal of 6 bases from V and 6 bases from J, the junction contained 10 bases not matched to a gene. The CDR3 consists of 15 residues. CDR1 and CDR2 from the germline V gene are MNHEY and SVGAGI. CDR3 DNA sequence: TGTGCCAGCAGGGGGACAGGGGAAGGAGTCGCTGAAGCTTTCTTT. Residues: CASRGTGEGVAEAFF.

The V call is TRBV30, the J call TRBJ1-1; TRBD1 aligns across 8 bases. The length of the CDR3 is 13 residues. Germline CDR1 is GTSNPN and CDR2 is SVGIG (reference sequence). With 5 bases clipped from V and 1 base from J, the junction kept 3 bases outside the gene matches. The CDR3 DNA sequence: TGTGCCTGGTGCAGGGGGCGGAACACTGAAGCTTTCTTT. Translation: CAWCRGRNTEAFF. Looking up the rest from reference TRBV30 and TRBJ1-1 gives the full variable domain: SQTIHQWPATLVQPVGSPLSLECTVEGTSNPNLYWYRQAAGRGLQLLFYSVGIGQISSEVPQNLSASRPQDRQFILSSKKLLLSDSGFYLCAWCRGRNTEAFFGQGTRLTVV.

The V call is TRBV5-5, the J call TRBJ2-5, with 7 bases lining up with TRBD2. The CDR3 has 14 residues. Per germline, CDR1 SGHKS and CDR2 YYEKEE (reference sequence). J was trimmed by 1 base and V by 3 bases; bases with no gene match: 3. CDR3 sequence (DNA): TGTGCCAGCAGCTCCTGGGGGGGCCAAGAGACCCAGTACTTC. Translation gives CASSSWGGQETQYF. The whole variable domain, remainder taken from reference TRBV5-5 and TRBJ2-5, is DAGVTQSPTHLIKTRGQQVTLRCSPISGHKSVSWYQQVLGQGPQFIFQYYEKEERGRGNFPDRFSARQFPNYSSELNVNALLLGDSALYLCASSSWGGQETQYFGPGTRLLVL.

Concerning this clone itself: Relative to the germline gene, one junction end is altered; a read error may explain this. In nucleotides, the CDR3 is TGTGCCGGCAGCGGGGGGGATACCAAAAACATTCAGTACTTC. Translating gives CAGSGGDTKNIQYF. The rearrangement uses TRBV28 and TRBJ2-4; 10 bases agree with TRBD2. The CDR3 length is 14 residues. Germline V gene data show CDR1 as MDHEN and CDR2 as SYDVKM.